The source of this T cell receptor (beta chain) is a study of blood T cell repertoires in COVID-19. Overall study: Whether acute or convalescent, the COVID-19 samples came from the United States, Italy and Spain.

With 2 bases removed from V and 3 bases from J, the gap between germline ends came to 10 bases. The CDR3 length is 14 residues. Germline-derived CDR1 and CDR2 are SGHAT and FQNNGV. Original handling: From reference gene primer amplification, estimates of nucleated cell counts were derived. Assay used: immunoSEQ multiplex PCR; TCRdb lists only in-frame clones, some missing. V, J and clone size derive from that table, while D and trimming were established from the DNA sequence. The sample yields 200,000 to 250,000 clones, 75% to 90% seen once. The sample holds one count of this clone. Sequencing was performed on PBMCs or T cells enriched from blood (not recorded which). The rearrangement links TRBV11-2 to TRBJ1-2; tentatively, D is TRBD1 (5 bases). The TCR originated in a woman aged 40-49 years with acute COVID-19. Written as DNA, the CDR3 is TGTGCCAGCAGCTTACGCACAGGCGACTATGGCTACACCTTC. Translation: CASSLRTGDYGYTF. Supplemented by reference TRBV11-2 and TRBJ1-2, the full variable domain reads EAGVAQSPRYKIIEKRQSVAFWCNPISGHATLYWYQQILGQGPKLLIQFQNNGVVDDSQLPKDRFSAERLKGVDSTLKIQPAKLEDSAVYLCASSLRTGDYGYTFGSGTRLTVV.